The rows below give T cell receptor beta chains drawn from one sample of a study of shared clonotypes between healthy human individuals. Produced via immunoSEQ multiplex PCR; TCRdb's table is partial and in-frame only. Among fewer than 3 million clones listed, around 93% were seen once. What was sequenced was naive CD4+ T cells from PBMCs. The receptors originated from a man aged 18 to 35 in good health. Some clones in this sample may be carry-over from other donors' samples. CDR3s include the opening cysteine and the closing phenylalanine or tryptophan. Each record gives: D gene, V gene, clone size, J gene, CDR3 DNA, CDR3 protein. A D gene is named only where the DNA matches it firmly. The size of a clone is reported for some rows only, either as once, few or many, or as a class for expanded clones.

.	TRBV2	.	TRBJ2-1	TGTGCCAGCAGGGGCTTACTAGGAGGCTACAATGAGCAGTTCTTC	CASRGLLGGYNEQFF
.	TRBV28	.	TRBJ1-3	TGTGCCAGCAGTTCCCCAGGGGCAGGTCCGGGAAACACCATATATTTT	CASSSPGAGPGNTIYF
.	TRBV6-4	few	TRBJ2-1	TGTGCCAGCACCCGACATCAACAGTTCTTC	CASTRHQQFF
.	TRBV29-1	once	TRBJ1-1	TGCAGCGTCCTCCAGGGTCCGGGGAGAGCTTTCTTT	CSVLQGPGRAFF
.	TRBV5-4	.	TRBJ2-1	TGTGCCAGCAGCCAAATGGGCGCCATTTACAATGAGCAGTTCTTC	CASSQMGAIYNEQFF
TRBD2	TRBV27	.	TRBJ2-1	TGTGCCAGCAGTGGATATCCCGGGACTACAAAGTTCTTC	CASSGYPGTTKFF
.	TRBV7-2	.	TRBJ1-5	TGTGCCAGCAGCAAACAATTGACAGAATATAGCAATCAGCCCCAGCATTTT	CASSKQLTEYSNQPQHF
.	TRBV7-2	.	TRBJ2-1	TGTGCCAGCAGCCCAGGGACTTACAATGAGCAGTTCTTC	CASSPGTYNEQFF
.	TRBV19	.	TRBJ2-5	TGTGCCAGTAGTGGGGCTGGACGGCCCCAAGAGACCCAGTACTTC	CASSGAGRPQETQYF
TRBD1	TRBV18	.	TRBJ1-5	TGTGCCAGCCCACCAGGGACAGTTAATCAGCCCCAGCATTTT	CASPPGTVNQPQHF
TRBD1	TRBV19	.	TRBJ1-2	TGTGCCAGTAGTATAGCGGGGACAGGGAACTATGGCTACACCTTC	CASSIAGTGNYGYTF
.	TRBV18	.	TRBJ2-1	TGTGCCAGCTCACCACTGAATCAGGACAATGAGCAGTTCTTC	CASSPLNQDNEQFF
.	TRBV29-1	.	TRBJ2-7	TGCAGCGTTGTAGGGGGAGGAGCTCCGTACGAGCAGTACTTC	CSVVGGGAPYEQYF
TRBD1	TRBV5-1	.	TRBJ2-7	TGCGCCAGCAGCCCCCCTACAGGGGGAAAGTACGAGCAGTACTTC	CASSPPTGGKYEQYF
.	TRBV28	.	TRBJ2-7	TGTGCCAGCAGGGGGCCGGGCCTTTGGGAGCAGTACTTC	CASRGPGLWEQYF
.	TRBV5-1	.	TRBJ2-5	TGCGCCAGCAGCCCCGCCCGGGGCGGGACGGGAGAGACCCAGTACTTC	CASSPARGGTGETQYF
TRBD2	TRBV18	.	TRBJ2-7	TGTGCCAGCTCACCCTCCTCGGCGGGGGACTACGAGCAGTACTTC	CASSPSSAGDYEQYF
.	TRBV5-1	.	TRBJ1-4	TGCGCCAGCAGCTTGCTTGGGGGAGATGAAAAACTGTTTTTT	CASSLLGGDEKLFF
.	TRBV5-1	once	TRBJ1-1	TGCGCCAGCAGCTTCGGGACCGGGAACACTGAAGCTTTCTTT	CASSFGTGNTEAFF
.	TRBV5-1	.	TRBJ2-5	TGCGCCAGCAGCTCCCCCCTCGGGACGGCGGGGACCCAGTACTTC	CASSSPLGTAGTQYF
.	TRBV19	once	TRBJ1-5	TGTGCCAGTAGTATATCCCGGGGGATAATCAGCCCCCAGCATTTT	CASSISRGIISPQHF
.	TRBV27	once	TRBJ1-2	TGTGCGTACTTTTATGGCTACACCTTC	CAYFYGYTF
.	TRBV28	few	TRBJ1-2	TGTGCCAGCAGTCGACAGCTGCCCTATGGCTACACCTTC	CASSRQLPYGYTF
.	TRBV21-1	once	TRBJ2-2	TGTGCCAGCAGCCTCGGGACAGCTAAGACCGGGGAGCTGTTTTTT	CASSLGTAKTGELFF
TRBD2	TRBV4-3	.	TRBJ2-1	TGCGCCAGCAGCCAGTCGACTAGCGGGACTAGTTCCTACAATGAGCAGTTCTTC	CASSQSTSGTSSYNEQFF
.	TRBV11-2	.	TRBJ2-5	TGTGCCAGCAGCTTAATAGGGACCCAGTACTTC	CASSLIGTQYF
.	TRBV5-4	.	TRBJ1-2	TGTGCCAGCAGTCGGGATGGAGGGGGCTACACCTTC	CASSRDGGGYTF
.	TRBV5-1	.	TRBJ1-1	TGCGCCAGCAGCTTGGTCGGCAGCGGTGAAGCTTTCTTT	CASSLVGSGEAFF
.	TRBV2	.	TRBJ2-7	TGTGCCAGCAGTGAGGGGGAGCTACCGGGCTCCTACGAGCAGTACTTC	CASSEGELPGSYEQYF
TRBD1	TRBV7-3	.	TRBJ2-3	TGTGCCAGCAGACGTGGTACAGGGGGCGTAGATACGCAGTATTTT	CASRRGTGGVDTQYF
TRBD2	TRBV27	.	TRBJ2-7	TGTGCCAGCAGTCCATATCGACGGACTAGCTTGAACTACGAGCAGTACTTC	CASSPYRRTSLNYEQYF
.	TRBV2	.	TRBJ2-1	TGTGCCAGCAAGGGCGGGGGCGCCTACAATGAGCAGTTCTTC	CASKGGGAYNEQFF
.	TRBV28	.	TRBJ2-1	TGTGCCAGCAGTCTGGGAGCTAGTCAGTTCTTC	CASSLGASQFF
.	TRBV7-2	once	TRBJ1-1	TGTGCCAGCAGCCGATGGCCGATGATGTCTGAAGCTTTCTTT	CASSRWPMMSEAFF
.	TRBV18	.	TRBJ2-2	TGTGCCAGCTCACCACTACCAAACACCGGGGAGCTGTTTTTT	CASSPLPNTGELFF
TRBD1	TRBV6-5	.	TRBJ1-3	TGTGCCAGCAGTTTGACAGGGACTGGAAACACCATATATTTT	CASSLTGTGNTIYF
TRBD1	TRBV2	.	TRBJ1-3	TGTGCCAGCAGGGGAAAGGACAGGGCTAGGAACACCATATATTTT	CASRGKDRARNTIYF
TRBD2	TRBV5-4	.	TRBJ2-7	TGTGCCAGCAGCGCAATAGCGGGAATCGACGAGCAGTACTTC	CASSAIAGIDEQYF
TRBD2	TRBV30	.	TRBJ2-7	TGTGCCTGCTCCCCCCTGGGGGGGTTCTCCGAGCAGTACTTC	CACSPLGGFSEQYF
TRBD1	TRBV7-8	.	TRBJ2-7	TGTGCCAGCAGGACCAGGACAGGGGCCGAGCAGTACTTC	CASRTRTGAEQYF
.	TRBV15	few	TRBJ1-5	TGTGCCACCAGCATCGGGAGCAATCAGCCCCAGCATTTT	CATSIGSNQPQHF
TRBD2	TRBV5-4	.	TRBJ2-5	TGTGCCAGCAGCCGTGTGGCGGGAGGCCCTTCATTCAAAGAGACCCAGTACTTC	CASSRVAGGPSFKETQYF
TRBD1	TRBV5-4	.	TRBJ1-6	TGTGCCAGCAGCTTGTACGGGACAGCAGCACCCCTCCACTTT	CASSLYGTAAPLHF
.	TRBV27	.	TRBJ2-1	TGTGCCAGCAGTCCCAGAAAAGCGGGTTACAATGAGCAGTTCTTC	CASSPRKAGYNEQFF
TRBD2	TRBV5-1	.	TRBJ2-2	TGCGCCAGCAGCTTCGACGGGAGGACCGGGGAGCTGTTTTTT	CASSFDGRTGELFF
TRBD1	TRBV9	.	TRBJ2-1	TGTGCCAGCGGAAAGGACAGGGGGCAATCCTCCTACAATGAGCAGTTCTTC	CASGKDRGQSSYNEQFF
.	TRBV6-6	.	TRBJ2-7	TGTGCCAGCAGTTCCCCAAAACTAGCTCGGCACGAGCAGTACTTC	CASSSPKLARHEQYF
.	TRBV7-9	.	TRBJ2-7	TGTGCCAGCAGCTTACCGAGCGGGACAGGTAGCGAGCAGTACTTC	CASSLPSGTGSEQYF
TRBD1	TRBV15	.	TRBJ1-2	TGTGCCACCAGCAGAGATCCAGGGGGCAATGGCTACACCTTC	CATSRDPGGNGYTF
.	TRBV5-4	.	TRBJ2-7	TGTGCCAGCAGCCCACAGGGTAAGGGGGACTACGAGCAGTACTTC	CASSPQGKGDYEQYF
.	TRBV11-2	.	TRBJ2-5	TGTGCCAGCAGCTTATTAGGGGTTCGGCTGGCCCCAGAGACCCAGTACTTC	CASSLLGVRLAPETQYF
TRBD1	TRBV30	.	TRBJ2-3	TGTGCCTGGAGTACTGACAGGGGGCATTGGGCAGATACGCAGTATTTT	CAWSTDRGHWADTQYF
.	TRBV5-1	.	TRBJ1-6	TGCGCCAGCAGCGCCGAGGGGGGCGGCGGTTCACCCCTCCACTTT	CASSAEGGGGSPLHF
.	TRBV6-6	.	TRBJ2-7	TGTGCCAGCAGTTACTCGAGGGCAGGGGACGAGCAGTACTTC	CASSYSRAGDEQYF
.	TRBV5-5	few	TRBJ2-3	TGTGCCAGCAGCCGGGAGACTCCGCAGTATTTT	CASSRETPQYF